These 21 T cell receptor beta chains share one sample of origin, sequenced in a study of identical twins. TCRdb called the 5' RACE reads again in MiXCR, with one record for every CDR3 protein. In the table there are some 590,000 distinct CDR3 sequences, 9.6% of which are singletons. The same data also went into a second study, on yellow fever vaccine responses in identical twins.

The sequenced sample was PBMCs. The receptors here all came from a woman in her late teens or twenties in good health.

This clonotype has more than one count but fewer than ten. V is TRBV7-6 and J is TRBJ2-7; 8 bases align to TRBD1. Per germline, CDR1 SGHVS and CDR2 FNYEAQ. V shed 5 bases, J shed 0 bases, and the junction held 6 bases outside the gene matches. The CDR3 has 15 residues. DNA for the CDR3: TGTGCCAGCAGCCCGTTTGACAGGGGCTCCTACGAGCAGTACTTC. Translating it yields CASSPFDRGSYEQYF.

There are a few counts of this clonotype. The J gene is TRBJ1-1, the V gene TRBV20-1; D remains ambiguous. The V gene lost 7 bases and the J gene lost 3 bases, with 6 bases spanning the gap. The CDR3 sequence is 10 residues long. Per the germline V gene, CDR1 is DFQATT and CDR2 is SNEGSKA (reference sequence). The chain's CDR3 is CSVTYTEAFF. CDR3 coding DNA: TGCAGTGTTACCTACACTGAAGCTTTCTTT.

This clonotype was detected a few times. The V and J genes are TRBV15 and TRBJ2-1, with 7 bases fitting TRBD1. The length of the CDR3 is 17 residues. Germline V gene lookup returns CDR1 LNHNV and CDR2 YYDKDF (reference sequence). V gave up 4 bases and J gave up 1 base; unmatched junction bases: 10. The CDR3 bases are TGTGCCACCAGCAAAAGACAGGGTCTCCCTTCCTACAATGAGCAGTTCTTC. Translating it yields CATSKRQGLPSYNEQFF. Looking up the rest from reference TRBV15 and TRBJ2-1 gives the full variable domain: DAMVIQNPRYQVTQFGKPVTLSCSQTLNHNVMYWYQQKSSQAPKLLFHYYDKDFNNEADTPDNFQSRRPNTSFCFLDIRSPGLGDTAMYLCATSKRQGLPSYNEQFFGPGTRLTVL.

The CDR3 nucleotides are TGTGCCAGCAGCTTCGGGGGACAGGGATACAATGAGCAGTTCTTC. This translates into CASSFGGQGYNEQFF. The chain uses TRBV13 and TRBJ2-1, with TRBD1 matching 9 bases. The J segment lost 4 bases and the V segment lost 3 bases, leaving 4 bases of the junction unmatched. Germline assignment: CDR1 PRHDT and CDR2 FYEKMQ (reference sequence). The CDR3 runs to 15 residues.

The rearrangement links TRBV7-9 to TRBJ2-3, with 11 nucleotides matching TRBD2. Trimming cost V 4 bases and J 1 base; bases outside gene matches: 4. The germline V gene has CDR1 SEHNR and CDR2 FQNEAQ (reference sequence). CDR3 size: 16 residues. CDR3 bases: TGTGCCAGCAGCTCGACTAGCGGGATTCGCACAGATACGCAGTATTTT. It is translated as CASSSTSGIRTDTQYF. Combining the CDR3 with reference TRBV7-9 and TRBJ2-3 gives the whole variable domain DTGVSQNPRHKITKRGQNVTFRCDPISEHNRLYWYRQTLGQGPEFLTYFQNEAQLEKSRLLSDRFSAERPKGSFSTLEIQRTEQGDSAMYLCASSSTSGIRTDTQYFGPGTRLTVL.

CDR3 region: CASGYLPPGRAGELFF. In DNA form, the CDR3 reads TGTGCTAGTGGTTACCTACCCCCCGGGAGGGCCGGGGAGCTGTTTTTT. The chain has TRBV12-5 and TRBJ2-2, with TRBD2 identical over 8 bases. The CDR3 contains 16 residues. V lost 4 bases, J lost 6 bases, and 10 bases stayed unmatched. Germline-derived CDR1 and CDR2 are LGHNT and FRNRAP.

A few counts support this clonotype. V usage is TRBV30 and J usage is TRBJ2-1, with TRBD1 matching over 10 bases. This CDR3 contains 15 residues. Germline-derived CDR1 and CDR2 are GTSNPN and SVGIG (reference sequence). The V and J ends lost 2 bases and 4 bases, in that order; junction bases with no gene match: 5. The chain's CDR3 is CAWSPGTGEYNEQFF. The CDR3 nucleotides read TGTGCCTGGAGTCCAGGGACAGGGGAATACAATGAGCAGTTCTTC.

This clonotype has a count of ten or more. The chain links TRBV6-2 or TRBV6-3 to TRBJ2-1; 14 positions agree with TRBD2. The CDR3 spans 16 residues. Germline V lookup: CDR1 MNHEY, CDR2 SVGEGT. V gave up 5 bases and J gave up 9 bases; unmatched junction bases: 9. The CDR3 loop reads CASSKPGLAGVGEQFF. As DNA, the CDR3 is TGTGCCAGCAGTAAACCGGGACTAGCGGGAGTAGGTGAGCAGTTCTTC.

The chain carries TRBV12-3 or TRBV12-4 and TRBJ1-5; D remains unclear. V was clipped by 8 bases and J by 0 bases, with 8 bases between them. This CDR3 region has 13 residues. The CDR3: CASSPVSNQPQHF. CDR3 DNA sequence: TGTGCCAGCTCCCCGGTTAGCAATCAGCCCCAGCATTTT.

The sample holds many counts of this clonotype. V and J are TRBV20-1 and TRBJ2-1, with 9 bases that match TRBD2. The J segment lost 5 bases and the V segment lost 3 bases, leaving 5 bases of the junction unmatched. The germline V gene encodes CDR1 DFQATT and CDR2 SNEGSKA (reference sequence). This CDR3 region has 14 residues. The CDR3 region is CSARGTSRNNEQFF. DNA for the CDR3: TGCAGTGCTAGGGGGACTAGCCGAAACAATGAGCAGTTCTTC.

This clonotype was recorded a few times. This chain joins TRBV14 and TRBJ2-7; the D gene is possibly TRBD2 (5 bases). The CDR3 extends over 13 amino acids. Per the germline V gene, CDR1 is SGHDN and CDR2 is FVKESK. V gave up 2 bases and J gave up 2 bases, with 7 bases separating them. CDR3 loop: CASSQPGTYEQYF. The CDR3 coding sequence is TGTGCCAGCAGCCAACCCGGGACCTACGAGCAGTACTTC.

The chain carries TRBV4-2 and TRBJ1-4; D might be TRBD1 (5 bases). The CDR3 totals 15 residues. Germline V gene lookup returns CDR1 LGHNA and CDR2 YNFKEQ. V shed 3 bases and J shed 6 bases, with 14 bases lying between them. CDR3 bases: TGTGCCAGCAGCCACGGCTCCAGGGAGCATGAAAAACTGTTTTTT. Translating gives CASSHGSREHEKLFF.

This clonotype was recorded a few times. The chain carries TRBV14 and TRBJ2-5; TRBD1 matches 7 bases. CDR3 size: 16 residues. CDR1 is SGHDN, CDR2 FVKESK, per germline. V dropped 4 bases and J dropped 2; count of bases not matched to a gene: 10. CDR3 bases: TGTGCCAGCAGCCTTGGCCTTGGGACAGCTCAAGAGACCCAGTACTTC. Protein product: CASSLGLGTAQETQYF. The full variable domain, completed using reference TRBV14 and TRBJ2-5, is EAGVTQFPSHSVIEKGQTVTLRCDPISGHDNLYWYRRVMGKEIKFLLHFVKESKQDESGMPNNRFLAERTGGTYSTLKVQPAELEDSGVYFCASSLGLGTAQETQYFGPGTRLLVL.

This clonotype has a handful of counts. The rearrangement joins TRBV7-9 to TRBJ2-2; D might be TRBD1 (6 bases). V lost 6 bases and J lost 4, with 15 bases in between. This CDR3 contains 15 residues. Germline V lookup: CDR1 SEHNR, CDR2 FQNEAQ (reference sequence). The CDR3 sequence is CASSSTGIGTGELFF. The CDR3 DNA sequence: TGTGCCAGCAGTTCTACAGGGATAGGCACCGGGGAGCTGTTTTTT.

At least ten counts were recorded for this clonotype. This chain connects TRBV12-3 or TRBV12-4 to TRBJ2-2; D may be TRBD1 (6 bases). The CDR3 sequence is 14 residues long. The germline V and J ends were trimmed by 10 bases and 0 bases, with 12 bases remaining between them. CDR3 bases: TGTGCCACCCCCGGACAGCCGAACACCGGGGAGCTGTTTTTT. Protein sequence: CATPGQPNTGELFF.

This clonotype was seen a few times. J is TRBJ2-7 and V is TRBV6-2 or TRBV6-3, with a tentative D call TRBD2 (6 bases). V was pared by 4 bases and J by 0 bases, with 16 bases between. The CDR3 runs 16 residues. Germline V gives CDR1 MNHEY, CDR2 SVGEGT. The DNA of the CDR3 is TGTGCCAGCAGTTTTTCCGAGCGGGTGAGCTCCTACGAGCAGTACTTC. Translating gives CASSFSERVSSYEQYF.

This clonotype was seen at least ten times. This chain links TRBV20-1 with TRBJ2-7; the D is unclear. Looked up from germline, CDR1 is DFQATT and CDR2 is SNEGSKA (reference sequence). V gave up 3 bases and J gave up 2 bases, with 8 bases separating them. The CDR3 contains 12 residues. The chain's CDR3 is CSASQVTYEQYF. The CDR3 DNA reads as TGCAGTGCTAGTCAGGTTACCTACGAGCAGTACTTC.

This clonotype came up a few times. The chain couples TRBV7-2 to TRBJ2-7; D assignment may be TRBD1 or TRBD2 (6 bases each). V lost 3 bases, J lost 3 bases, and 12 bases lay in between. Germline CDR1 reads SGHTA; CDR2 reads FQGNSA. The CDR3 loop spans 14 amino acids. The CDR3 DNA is TGTGCCAGCAGCTTGGGGGGCCAATACTACGAGCAGTACTTC. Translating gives CASSLGGQYYEQYF.

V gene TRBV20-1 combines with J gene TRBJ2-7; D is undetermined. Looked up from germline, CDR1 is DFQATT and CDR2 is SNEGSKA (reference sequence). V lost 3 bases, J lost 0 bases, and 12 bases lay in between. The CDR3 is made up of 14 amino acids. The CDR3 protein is CSARVATGSYEQYF. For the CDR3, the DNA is TGCAGTGCTAGGGTGGCCACGGGCTCCTACGAGCAGTACTTC.

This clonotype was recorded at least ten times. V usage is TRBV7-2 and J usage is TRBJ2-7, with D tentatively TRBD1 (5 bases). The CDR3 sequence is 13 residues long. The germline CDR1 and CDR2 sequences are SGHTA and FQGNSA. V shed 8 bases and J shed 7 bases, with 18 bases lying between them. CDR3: CASGSDTSFEQYF. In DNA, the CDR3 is TGTGCCAGCGGATCGGACACCAGCTTTGAGCAGTACTTC.

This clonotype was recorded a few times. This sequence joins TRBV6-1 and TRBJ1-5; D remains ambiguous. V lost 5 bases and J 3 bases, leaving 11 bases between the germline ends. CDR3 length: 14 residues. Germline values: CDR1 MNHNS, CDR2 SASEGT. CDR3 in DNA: TGTGCCAGCAGTCCCCTCGTTAACAATCAGCCCCAGCATTTT. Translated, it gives CASSPLVNNQPQHF.